This TCR beta chain comes out of a study of T cell changes during pregnancy in multiple sclerosis (dated 2019 in TCRdb). For the wider study: In women with multiple sclerosis, the researchers looked at how the T cell repertoire shifted as pregnancy progressed.

Library prep was done by the immunoSEQ multiplex PCR assay. Sourced from immuneACCESS, this table was stored by TCRdb with only in-frame sequences that have V and J called. A share of the clones is absent; for the studies checked, an unresolved V gene accounts for under half, and the remainder has no known explanation. Recorded for this sample are about 12,000 clones; approximately 90% of them occurred a single time. 7.7% of the sample is taken by the ten largest. About this clone: Its antigen specificity is not known. No base qualities exist here, and no much larger clone lies one base off it.

The germline V gene provides CDR1 MNHEY and CDR2 SVGAGI. From the cysteine up to the phenylalanine, the CDR3 has a length of 16 residues. The sequence is cut down to CDR3 DNA, 48 bases in frame from base 1. Here V drops 2 bases and J drops 3 bases, and the junction holds 8 bases not matched to any gene. This sequence uses TRBV6-5 and TRBJ2-7, with TRBD2 matching 9 junction bases. Here the sequenced sample was CD8+ T cells from peripheral blood mononuclear cells, taken in the second trimester of pregnancy. This receptor was obtained from a female donor in good health, enrolled as a control in a pregnancy study. The DNA sequence is as follows: TGTGCCAGCAGTTACGGCGGGAGGGAGTCTGGCTACGAGCAGTACTTC. Its translation reads: CASSYGGRESGYEQYF.